Following are 10 T cell receptor beta chains from one sample sequenced in a study of cytomegalovirus exposure and HLA in healthy donors. Primers: 60 Vbeta forward and 13 Jbeta reverse. Measured with immunoSEQ multiplex PCR; TCRdb has only the in-frame clones, and not every one. The sample consists of about 180,000 clones, 72% of them appearing once. Sequences were obtained from PBMCs. These receptors all come from a human donor in good health.

The genes are TRBV7-8 and TRBJ2-7, with 15 bases identical to TRBD2. Germline V gene lookup returns CDR1 SGHVS and CDR2 FQNEAQ. The CDR3 has 17 amino acids. V shed 5 bases and J 7 bases; nucleotides not matched to a gene: 12. This CDR3 is CASSPLVGTSGGQEQYF. The CDR3 nucleotides are TGTGCCAGCAGCCCCTTAGTGGGGACTAGCGGGGGGCAAGAGCAGTACTTC.

The chain carries TRBV30 and TRBJ2-1, with TRBD2 identical over 14 bases. Unmatched junction bases numbered 7, after V lost 7 bases and J lost 8 bases. CDR1 and CDR2 (germline): GTSNPN, SVGIG (reference sequence). The CDR3 spans 14 residues. CDR3 region: CALRLAGGLDEQFF. CDR3 coding DNA: TGTGCCTTAAGACTAGCGGGGGGGCTAGATGAGCAGTTCTTC. The whole variable domain, remainder taken from reference TRBV30 and TRBJ2-1, is SQTIHQWPATLVQPVGSPLSLECTVEGTSNPNLYWYRQAAGRGLQLLFYSVGIGQISSEVPQNLSASRPQDRQFILSSKKLLLSDSGFYLCALRLAGGLDEQFFGPGTRLTVL.

This clone was seen a few times. The V gene is TRBV5-1, the J gene TRBJ1-1, with D unresolved. Trimming shortened V by 3 bases and J by 2 bases, and 8 bases separated the two germline ends. Germline V gene sequence: CDR1 SGHRS, CDR2 YFSETQ. The CDR3 sequence is 13 residues long. The CDR3: CASSYTVNTEAFF. In DNA, the CDR3 is TGCGCCAGCAGCTATACAGTAAACACTGAAGCTTTCTTT.

This clone was seen a few times. V usage is TRBV30 and J usage is TRBJ1-2, with a possible D match to TRBD1 (5 bases). The V end lost 4 bases, the J end lost 8 bases, and 17 bases lay between the germline ends. The CDR3 has 13 residues. Per the germline V gene, CDR1 is GTSNPN and CDR2 is SVGIG (reference sequence). The DNA of the CDR3 is TGTGCCTGGAAGAATTCGGGGGTACGCGGCTACACCTTC. As protein: CAWKNSGVRGYTF.

J is TRBJ2-1 and V is TRBV19, with 8 positions matching TRBD1. Losses at the gene ends were 7 bases for V and 4 bases for J; bases not matched to a gene: 3. This CDR3 spans 13 amino acids. Germline lookup yields CDR1 LNHDA and CDR2 SQIVND (reference sequence). CDR3 sequence (DNA): TGTGCCAGTAACACAGGGGGGTACAATGAGCAGTTCTTC. Translation: CASNTGGYNEQFF.

The chain carries TRBV7-3 and TRBJ1-3, with D perhaps matching TRBD1 (5 bases). CDR3 length: 16 residues. Trimming stripped 5 bases from V and 0 bases from J, with 14 bases between. The V gene's germline CDR1 is SGHTA and CDR2 FQGTGA. CDR3 residues: CASSRDSYYSGNTIYF. The CDR3 nucleotides read TGTGCCAGCAGCCGGGACTCCTACTACTCTGGAAACACCATATATTTT.

The rearrangement uses TRBV27 and TRBJ1-2; 8 positions agree with TRBD1. With V trimmed by 4 bases and J by 4 bases, 8 bases remained unmatched. This CDR3 contains 15 residues. Germline CDR1 is MNHEY and CDR2 is SMNVEV (reference sequence). The CDR3 loop reads CASSSLTGGVYGYTF. CDR3 nucleotides: TGTGCCAGCAGTTCCCTTACAGGGGGGGTCTATGGCTACACCTTC.

The rearrangement links TRBV19 to TRBJ2-6, with D perhaps matching TRBD2 (5 bases). The CDR3 sequence is 15 residues long. The V and J ends lost 1 base and 1 base respectively, with 5 bases between them. Germline loops: CDR1 LNHDA, CDR2 SQIVND (reference sequence). The CDR3 spells CASSIAGSGANVLTF. The CDR3 region has the DNA TGTGCCAGTAGTATAGCGGGATCTGGGGCCAACGTCCTGACTTTC. Filled out from reference TRBV19 and TRBJ2-6, the complete variable domain reads DGGITQSPKYLFRKEGQNVTLSCEQNLNHDAMYWYRQDPGQGLRLIYYSQIVNDFQKGDIAEGYSVSREKKESFPLTVTSAQKNPTAFYLCASSIAGSGANVLTFGAGSRLTVL.

CDR3 nucleotides: TGTGCCAGCACTCCTCGGGTGGGGCGTGAAAAACTGTTTTTT. Protein sequence: CASTPRVGREKLFF. The rearrangement joins TRBV2 to TRBJ1-4; D perhaps matches TRBD1 (5 bases). Trimming shortened V by 7 bases and J by 7 bases, and 16 bases separated the two germline ends. The CDR3 runs 14 residues. Per germline, CDR1 SNHLY and CDR2 FYNNEI.

The chain employs TRBV6-5 and TRBJ1-2, with unresolved D. V lost 8 bases and J 3 bases, leaving 19 bases between the germline ends. This CDR3 contains 15 residues. The germline CDR1 and CDR2 sequences are MNHEY and SVGAGI. In DNA form, the CDR3 reads TGTGCCAGCTCACCTCGGGCAGGAGGTTACTATGGCTACACCTTC. Translation: CASSPRAGGYYGYTF.